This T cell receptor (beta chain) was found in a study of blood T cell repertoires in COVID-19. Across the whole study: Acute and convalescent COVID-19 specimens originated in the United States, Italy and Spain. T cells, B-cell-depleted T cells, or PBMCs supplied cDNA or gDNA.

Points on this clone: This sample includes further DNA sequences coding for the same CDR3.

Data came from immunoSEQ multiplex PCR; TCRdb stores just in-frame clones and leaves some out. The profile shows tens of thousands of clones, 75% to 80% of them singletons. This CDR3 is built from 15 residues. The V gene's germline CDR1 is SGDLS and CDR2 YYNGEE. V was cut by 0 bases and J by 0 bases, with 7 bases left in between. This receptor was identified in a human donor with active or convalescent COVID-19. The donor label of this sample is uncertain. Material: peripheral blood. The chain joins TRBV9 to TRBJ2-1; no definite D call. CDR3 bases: TGTGCCAGCAGCGTAGAGCTGAACTCCTACAATGAGCAGTTCTTC. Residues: CASSVELNSYNEQFF.